These T cell receptor beta chains were read from a single sample in a study of blood T cell repertoires in COVID-19. TCRdb's copy holds only in-frame clones and misses some; the assay was immunoSEQ multiplex PCR. The sample has 100,000 to 140,000 clones, 80% to 95% seen once. Material for sequencing was peripheral blood. Every receptor here comes from a woman in her twenties or thirties with acute or convalescent COVID-19. Each CDR3 is given with its conserved first and last residue. Each record gives: V gene, J gene, D gene, CDR3 protein, CDR3 DNA. A D gene is named only where the DNA matches it firmly.

TRBV9	TRBJ2-1	NA	CASSVGAGDSYNEQFF	TGTGCCAGCAGCGTAGGAGCGGGTGACTCCTACAATGAGCAGTTCTTC
TRBV2	TRBJ1-2	NA	CASTRQSIYGYTF	TGTGCCAGCACCAGACAGTCGATCTATGGCTACACCTTC
TRBV7-9	TRBJ2-7	NA	CASSFPPPTGGGEQYF	TGTGCCAGCAGCTTCCCTCCACCCACGGGGGGCGGCGAGCAGTACTTC
TRBV7-2	TRBJ1-1	TRBD1	CASSLSSGGLLNTEAFF	TGTGCCAGCAGCTTATCCTCAGGGGGCCTATTGAACACTGAAGCTTTCTTT
TRBV7-6	TRBJ2-1	NA	CASSLGLRRDDNEQFF	TGTGCCAGCAGCTTAGGACTTCGGCGGGACGACAATGAGCAGTTCTTC
TRBV28	TRBJ1-1	NA	CASRWSRTEAFF	TGTGCCAGCCGCTGGAGTAGGACTGAAGCTTTCTTT
TRBV6-1	TRBJ1-5	NA	CASSEYRDQPQHF	TGTGCCAGCAGTGAGTACAGGGATCAGCCCCAGCATTTT
TRBV7-2	TRBJ2-7	TRBD1	CASSPPEQGVSYEQYF	TGTGCCAGCAGCCCCCCTGAACAGGGGGTGAGCTACGAGCAGTACTTC
TRBV5-8	TRBJ2-7	NA	CASSLILEQYF	TGTGCCAGCAGCTTGATCCTCGAGCAGTACTTC
TRBV7-8	TRBJ1-1	NA	CASSRAGAVEAFF	TGTGCCAGCAGCCGGGCGGGGGCGGTTGAGGCTTTCTTT
TRBV28	TRBJ2-1	TRBD1	CASTPIPGKPGQYNEQFF	TGTGCCAGCACTCCAATCCCCGGCAAACCGGGACAGTACAATGAGCAGTTCTTC
TRBV6-2/TRBV6-3	TRBJ1-5	NA	CASSYGGQLNQPQHF	TGTGCCAGCAGTTATGGAGGACAGCTCAATCAGCCCCAGCATTTT
TRBV3-1/TRBV3-2	TRBJ1-4	NA	CASSQLGATNEKLFF	TGTGCCAGCAGCCAACTGGGCGCAACTAATGAAAAACTGTTTTTT
TRBV7-9	TRBJ1-4	NA	CASSPKGRGNEKLFF	TGTGCCAGCAGCCCCAAGGGGCGAGGCAATGAAAAACTGTTTTTT
TRBV6-5	TRBJ1-3	TRBD1	CASSTGGNSGNTIYF	TGTGCCAGCAGTACAGGGGGCAACTCTGGAAACACCATATATTTT
TRBV30	TRBJ2-3	TRBD2	CAWRKRGGADTQYF	TGTGCCTGGAGAAAACGGGGGGGGGCAGATACGCAGTATTTT
TRBV24-1	TRBJ2-5	NA	CATQGPTGRETQYF	TGTGCCACCCAAGGACCTACAGGTCGAGAGACCCAGTACTTC
TRBV7-8	TRBJ1-5	NA	CASIGTEGYNQPQHF	TGTGCCAGCATCGGGACGGAGGGATACAATCAGCCCCAGCATTTT